The table lists the clone carrying this T cell receptor (beta chain) with a count of one. The sample originates from a study of blood T cell repertoires in COVID-19. Background on the study: PBMCs, B-cell-depleted T cells, or T cells were the source of the cDNA or gDNA that made up the material.

The repertoire was sequenced with immunoSEQ multiplex PCR; TCRdb's copy has only in-frame clones and lacks some. The sample includes 210,000 or so clones, 80% to 90% of them seen just once. Per germline, CDR1 KGHSH and CDR2 LQKENI. V shed 3 bases, J shed 0 bases, and the junction held 0 bases outside the gene matches. This CDR3 has 15 amino acids. This sequence joins TRBV18 and TRBJ2-7; 12 bases match TRBD2. The origin of this receptor is an elderly woman with acute or convalescent COVID-19. Sample: peripheral blood. DNA for the CDR3: TGTGCCAGCTCACCGACTAGCGGGAGCTCCTACGAGCAGTACTTC. Its translation: CASSPTSGSSYEQYF.